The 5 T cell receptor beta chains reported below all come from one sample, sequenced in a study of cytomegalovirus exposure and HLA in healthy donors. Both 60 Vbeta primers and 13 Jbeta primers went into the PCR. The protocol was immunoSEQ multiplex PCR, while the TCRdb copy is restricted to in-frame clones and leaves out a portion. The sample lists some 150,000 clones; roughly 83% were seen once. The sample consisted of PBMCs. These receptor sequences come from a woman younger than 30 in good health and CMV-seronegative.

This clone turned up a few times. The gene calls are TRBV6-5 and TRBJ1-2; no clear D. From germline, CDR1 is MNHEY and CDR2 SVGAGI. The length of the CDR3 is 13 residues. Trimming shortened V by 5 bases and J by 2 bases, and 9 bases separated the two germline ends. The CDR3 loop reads CASSKTENYGYTF. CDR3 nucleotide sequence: TGTGCCAGCAGTAAGACGGAGAACTATGGCTACACCTTC.

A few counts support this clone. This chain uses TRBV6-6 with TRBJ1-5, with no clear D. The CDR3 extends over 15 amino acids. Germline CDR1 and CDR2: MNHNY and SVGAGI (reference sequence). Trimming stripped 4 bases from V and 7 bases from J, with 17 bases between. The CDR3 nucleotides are TGTGCCAGCAGTTCCCCCCGGGGATTTGGGCAGCCCCAGCATTTT. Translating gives CASSSPRGFGQPQHF.

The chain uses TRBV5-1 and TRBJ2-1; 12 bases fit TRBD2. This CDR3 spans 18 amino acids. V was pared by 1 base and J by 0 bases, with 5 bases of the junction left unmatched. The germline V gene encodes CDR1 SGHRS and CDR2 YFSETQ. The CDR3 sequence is CASSLYSSGGASYNEQFF. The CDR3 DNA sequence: TGCGCCAGCAGCTTGTATTCTAGCGGGGGGGCCTCCTACAATGAGCAGTTCTTC.

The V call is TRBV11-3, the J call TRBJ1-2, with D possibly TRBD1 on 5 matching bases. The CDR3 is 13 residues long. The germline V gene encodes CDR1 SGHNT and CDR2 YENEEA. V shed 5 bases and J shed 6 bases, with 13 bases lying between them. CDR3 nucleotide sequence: TGTGCCAGCAGCCCTGGACATTTTGATGGCTACACCTTC. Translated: CASSPGHFDGYTF.

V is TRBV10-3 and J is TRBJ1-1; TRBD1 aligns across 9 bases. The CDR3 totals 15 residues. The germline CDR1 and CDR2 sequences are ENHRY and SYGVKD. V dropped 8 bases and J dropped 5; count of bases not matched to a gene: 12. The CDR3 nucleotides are TGTGCCATCGGGGGACAGGGATCTCCGAGGACTGAAGCTTTCTTT. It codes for CAIGGQGSPRTEAFF.